The source of this T cell receptor beta chain is a study of T-cell memory formation after mild COVID-19. Study overall: Clusters of TCRs were largely donor specific.

TCRdb re-derived calls from the 5' RACE reads in MiXCR, one entry per CDR3 protein. Of roughly 450,000 distinct CDR3 sequences in the sample, about a sixth were seen once. The CDR3 extends over 14 amino acids. Germline CDR1 SGHRS, CDR2 YFSETQ. Trimming shortened V by 0 bases and J by 10 bases, and 11 bases separated the two germline ends. Regarding the study as a whole: Contracting clones from day 15 to 85 showed balanced CD4/CD8; later expanders favored CD4+. Pre-infection memory already had some responding clones, implying cross-reactive memory joined.

Notes on this clonotype: Antigen unknown.

The gene calls are TRBV5-1 and TRBJ1-6; no clear D. The sequenced sample was PBMCs or a T cell subset sorted from them (not recorded which). This sequence originates from a young man who had mild COVID-19 (a few samples of this study predate the infection). Cell type and time point are not known. CDR3 coding DNA: TGCGCCAGCAGCTTGGGGGTCGCGGAGTCACCCCTCCACTTT. Amino acids: CASSLGVAESPLHF.